This T cell receptor (beta chain) was sequenced in a study of T cell responses to AZD1222 COVID-19 vaccine. The protocol was immunoSEQ multiplex PCR, while the TCRdb copy is restricted to in-frame clones and leaves out a portion. The sample includes about 200,000 clones, 90% to 95% of them seen just once. Source: peripheral blood, taken 28 days after the second AZD1222 dose. The receptor's source is an adult who received the AZD1222 COVID-19 vaccine.

The CDR3 is CASSRAMGPRRETQYF. CDR3 DNA: TGTGCCAGCAGCAGGGCTATGGGACCCCGTCGGGAGACCCAGTACTTC. V and J are TRBV13 and TRBJ2-5; either TRBD1 or TRBD2 may supply D (5 bases each). Germline V CDR1 and CDR2: PRHDT, FYEKMQ (reference sequence). Trimming shortened V by 5 bases and J by 5 bases, and 21 bases separated the two germline ends. CDR3 size: 16 residues.